One sample yielded the 31 T cell receptor beta chains listed below, sequenced in a study of beta chain features in type 1 diabetes. The study reverse transcribed the entire isolated RNA, so it sequenced expressed TCRB transcripts. Only in-frame clones appear in the TCRdb table, and some are missing; sequencing was by immunoSEQ multiplex PCR. The table shows roughly 150,000 clones, with 8.5% to 14% occurring only once. Material: central memory CD4+ T cells from blood. Receptor source: a man younger than 30 in good health.

V is TRBV6-5 and J is TRBJ2-3; D not resolved. The V and J ends lost 6 bases and 0 bases respectively, with 7 bases between them. CDR3 length: 13 amino acids. Germline lookup yields CDR1 MNHEY and CDR2 SVGAGI. The CDR3 sequence is CASRVPSTDTQYF. Here the CDR3 DNA reads TGTGCCAGCAGGGTCCCCAGCACAGATACGCAGTATTTT.

This chain uses TRBV7-2 with TRBJ2-5; D may be TRBD1 or TRBD2 (6 bases each). CDR1 is SGHTA and CDR2 is FQGNSA in the germline V gene. This CDR3 comprises 16 residues. V was pared by 5 bases and J by 5 bases, with 21 bases between. CDR3 loop: CASSPPTGGAWETQYF. The DNA of the CDR3 is TGTGCCAGCAGCCCACCCACCGGGGGCGCGTGGGAGACCCAGTACTTC. The variable domain in full, with the rest retrieved from reference TRBV7-2 and TRBJ2-5, is GAGVSQSPSNKVTEKGKDVELRCDPISGHTALYWYRQSLGQGLEFLIYFQGNSAPDKSGLPSDRFSAERTGGSVSTLTIQRTQQEDSAVYLCASSPPTGGAWETQYFGPGTRLLVL.

This clone was seen only a few times. The CDR3 loop reads CASSAGSPYEQYF. The CDR3 DNA sequence: TGTGCCAGCTCAGCCGGGTCCCCCTACGAGCAGTACTTC. The V and J genes are TRBV18 and TRBJ2-7; unclear D gene. Per germline, CDR1 KGHSH and CDR2 LQKENI. The CDR3 is made up of 13 amino acids. Trimming stripped 5 bases from V and 2 bases from J, with 10 bases between.

This clone was counted a few times. CDR3 in DNA: TGTGCCAGCAGCCGGGGACAGGGGAATGAAAAACTGTTTTTT. Translating gives CASSRGQGNEKLFF. The genes are TRBV13 and TRBJ1-4, with 10 bases that match TRBD1. CDR1 PRHDT and CDR2 FYEKMQ come from the germline V gene (reference sequence). This CDR3 comprises 14 residues. With 5 bases clipped from V and 5 bases from J, the junction kept 2 bases outside the gene matches. The full variable domain, completed using reference TRBV13 and TRBJ1-4, is AAGVIQSPRHLIKEKRETATLKCYPIPRHDTVYWYQQGPGQDPQFLISFYEKMQSDKGSIPDRFSAQQFSDYHSELNMSSLELGDSALYFCASSRGQGNEKLFFGSGTQLSVL.

The rearrangement uses TRBV14 and TRBJ1-2; 8 nucleotides line up with TRBD1. The germline CDR1 and CDR2 sequences are SGHDN and FVKESK. CDR3 size: 14 residues. V was pared by 6 bases and J by 4 bases, with 7 bases of the junction left unmatched. The CDR3, as DNA: TGTGCCAGCAGAGGACAGGGAAGGCCCTATGGCTACACCTTC. Its protein is CASRGQGRPYGYTF.

The chain links TRBV15 to TRBJ1-2, with TRBD1 as a possible D gene (6 bases). This CDR3 has 15 amino acids. CDR1 LNHNV and CDR2 YYDKDF come from the germline V gene (reference sequence). V gave up 3 bases and J gave up 8 bases, with 19 bases separating them. The chain's CDR3 is CATSSPRVAGVGYTF. The CDR3 region has the DNA TGTGCCACCAGCAGCCCCCGGGTCGCAGGGGTAGGCTACACCTTC.

V usage is TRBV28 and J usage is TRBJ1-6, with TRBD1 as a possible D gene (6 bases). CDR3 length: 14 amino acids. Trimming shortened V by 5 bases and J by 6 bases, and 11 bases separated the two germline ends. Looked up from germline, CDR1 is MDHEN and CDR2 is SYDVKM. This chain's CDR3 is CASSPRTVNSPLHF. The CDR3 region has the DNA TGTGCCAGCAGTCCCCGGACAGTTAATTCACCCCTCCACTTT.

This clone occurred a few times. V is TRBV7-6 and J is TRBJ1-1; D is perhaps TRBD1 (6 bases). The CDR3 totals 16 residues. Germline V lookup: CDR1 SGHVS, CDR2 FNYEAQ. Trimming took off 0 bases at V and 6 bases at J, with 17 bases between the two ends. CDR3 loop: CASSLAPLNRAAEAFF. In DNA form, the CDR3 reads TGTGCCAGCAGCTTAGCTCCCCTAAACAGGGCCGCTGAAGCTTTCTTT.

This clone was seen repeatedly, ten times or more. The chain has TRBV7-2 and TRBJ2-2, with D possibly being TRBD1 (6 bases). Germline CDR1 and CDR2: SGHTA and FQGNSA. The V end lost 1 base, the J end lost 7 bases, and 16 bases lay between the germline ends. The length of the CDR3 is 16 residues. Here the CDR3 reads CASSLGTVRRSGELFF. The CDR3, as DNA: TGTGCCAGCAGCTTAGGGACAGTTCGTCGGAGCGGGGAGCTGTTTTTT.

A few counts support this clone. The genes are TRBV7-8 and TRBJ1-4, with D maybe TRBD1 (5 bases). The V gene lost 5 bases and the J gene lost 5 bases, with 15 bases spanning the gap. Germline-derived CDR1 and CDR2 are SGHVS and FQNEAQ. This CDR3 spans 15 amino acids. This chain's CDR3 is CASSGQGLLNEKLFF. CDR3 DNA sequence: TGTGCCAGCAGCGGTCAGGGATTATTAAATGAAAAACTGTTTTTT.

The V gene is TRBV19, the J gene TRBJ2-7, with D unresolved. The CDR3 loop spans 11 amino acids. V was clipped by 5 bases and J by 4 bases, with 6 bases between them. From germline, CDR1 is LNHDA and CDR2 SQIVND (reference sequence). The DNA of the CDR3 is TGTGCCAGTAGTTCGACTTACGAGCAGTACTTC. It encodes CASSSTYEQYF.

This clone was counted only a few times. The rearrangement links TRBV7-9 to TRBJ2-2; TRBD2 matches 10 bases. Germline V lookup: CDR1 SEHNR, CDR2 FQNEAQ (reference sequence). This CDR3 region has 15 residues. J lost 3 bases, V lost 5 bases, and 3 bases had no gene match. The CDR3 is CASSLLAGDTGELFF. Written as DNA, the CDR3 is TGTGCCAGCAGCCTGCTAGCGGGAGACACCGGGGAGCTGTTTTTT. The entire variable domain, with the rest obtained from reference TRBV7-9 and TRBJ2-2, is as follows: DTGVSQNPRHKITKRGQNVTFRCDPISEHNRLYWYRQTLGQGPEFLTYFQNEAQLEKSRLLSDRFSAERPKGSFSTLEIQRTEQGDSAMYLCASSLLAGDTGELFFGEGSRLTVL.

This clone has a handful of counts. The chain combines TRBV5-1 with TRBJ1-2; D might be TRBD1 (6 bases). V lost 4 bases to trimming and J lost 4 bases, with 17 bases between them. The CDR3 runs 15 residues. CDR1 is SGHRS, CDR2 YFSETQ, per germline. CDR3 protein: CASSPGDNAVYGYTF. The CDR3 nucleotides read TGCGCCAGCAGCCCGGGGGACAACGCCGTCTATGGCTACACCTTC.

The chain is built from TRBV20-1 and TRBJ1-2; TRBD1 matches 7 bases. This CDR3 is built from 11 residues. V gave up 7 bases and J gave up 2 bases; unmatched junction bases: 1. Germline V gene data show CDR1 as DFQATT and CDR2 as SNEGSKA (reference sequence). The CDR3 bases are TGCAGTGGGGACAGCAACTATGGCTACACCTTC. Translation gives CSGDSNYGYTF.

This chain joins TRBV5-1 and TRBJ2-7, with 9 bases fitting TRBD2. V gave up 0 bases and J gave up 6 bases; unmatched junction bases: 4. This CDR3 has 14 amino acids. Germline assignment: CDR1 SGHRS and CDR2 YFSETQ. Written as DNA, the CDR3 is TGCGCCAGCAGCTTGGGACTAGCGGACCTCGAGCAGTACTTC. Protein product: CASSLGLADLEQYF.

This clone occurred a few times. The chain uses TRBV6-1 and TRBJ2-6; D ambiguous. There are 14 residues in the CDR3. CDR1 is MNHNS, CDR2 SASEGT, per germline. Trimming took off 7 bases at V and 2 bases at J, with 9 bases between the two ends. This chain's CDR3 is CASTLFTGANVLTF. CDR3 DNA: TGTGCCAGCACTCTCTTCACTGGGGCCAACGTCCTGACTTTC.

The sample holds a few counts of this clone. Written as DNA, the CDR3 is TGTGCCAGCAGCGCGCCCGGACAGGGTAGCTCCTACAATGAGCAGTTCTTC. Amino acids: CASSAPGQGSSYNEQFF. The chain has TRBV9 and TRBJ2-1, with TRBD1 matching 8 bases. Germline CDR1 and CDR2: SGDLS and YYNGEE. This CDR3 is 17 amino acids long. Germline trimming cut 3 bases from V and 0 bases from J; bases unmatched to any gene: 8.

This clone was seen ten or more times. The chain links TRBV25-1 to TRBJ1-2, with 11 bases lining up with TRBD1. V lost 5 bases and J lost 7; bases outside the gene matches: 12. The CDR3 has 16 amino acids. Germline V gives CDR1 MGHDK, CDR2 SYGVNS. This chain's CDR3 is CASSPPGTGGLSGYTF. The DNA for the CDR3 is TGTGCCAGCAGTCCTCCCGGGACAGGGGGTCTCTCTGGCTACACCTTC.

This clone was observed a few times. J is TRBJ2-3 and V is TRBV18; the match to TRBD1 covers 7 bases. The junction had 6 bases not matched to a gene; V was cut back by 3 bases and J by 6 bases. CDR3 length: 14 residues. In germline, CDR1 is KGHSH, CDR2 LQKENI. The CDR3 here is CASSPGQVRDTQYF. The CDR3 nucleotides are TGTGCCAGCTCACCTGGACAGGTGAGGGATACGCAGTATTTT.

This sequence joins TRBV9 and TRBJ1-3; the D is unclear. Germline V gives CDR1 SGDLS, CDR2 YYNGEE. V lost 0 bases and J 3 bases, leaving 7 bases between the germline ends. CDR3 length: 14 amino acids. CDR3 residues: CASSVAGYGNTIYF. The DNA of the CDR3 is TGTGCCAGCAGCGTAGCTGGGTATGGAAACACCATATATTTT.

This rearrangement joins TRBV28 to TRBJ1-1; no reliable D call. Germline V lookup: CDR1 MDHEN, CDR2 SYDVKM. The CDR3 runs to 13 residues. V shed 8 bases and J shed 0 bases, with 10 bases lying between them. The CDR3 DNA reads TGTGCCAGCTTTAGGCAATTGAACACTGAAGCTTTCTTT. This codes for CASFRQLNTEAFF. The full variable domain, in which reference TRBV28 and TRBJ1-1 provide the parts outside the CDR3, is DVKVTQSSRYLVKRTGEKVFLECVQDMDHENMFWYRQDPGLGLRLIYFSYDVKMKEKGDIPEGYSVSREKKERFSLILESASTNQTSMYLCASFRQLNTEAFFGQGTRLTVV.

This clone came up a few times. The rearrangement links TRBV6-5 to TRBJ1-1; the D is unclear. Germline lookup yields CDR1 MNHEY and CDR2 SVGAGI. The ends were cut back, 6 bases at V and 8 bases at J, with 13 bases in the middle. The CDR3 sequence is 12 residues long. CDR3: CASSSRREEAFF. The CDR3 DNA follows: TGTGCCAGCAGCTCTAGACGGGAGGAAGCTTTCTTT.

In its sample, this clone was seen a few times. V and J are TRBV6-1 and TRBJ2-7; tentatively, D is TRBD1 (6 bases). Germline V CDR1 and CDR2: MNHNS, SASEGT. Between the trimmed V and J ends, which lost 8 bases and 1 base, there was a span of 12 bases. The CDR3 sequence is 13 residues long. CDR3 residues: CASERTESYEQYF. The CDR3 DNA follows: TGTGCCAGCGAGCGGACAGAGTCCTACGAGCAGTACTTC.

This clone showed up just a few times. V usage is TRBV6-6 and J usage is TRBJ2-7; 7 bases line up with TRBD2. The CDR3 length is 15 residues. With V trimmed by 6 bases and J by 5 bases, 13 bases remained unmatched. Germline assignment: CDR1 MNHNY and CDR2 SVGAGI (reference sequence). The DNA of the CDR3 is TGTGCCAGCAGAGGAGAGCGGGGCCTCCCCCACGAGCAGTACTTC. Translation gives CASRGERGLPHEQYF.

V usage is TRBV15 and J usage is TRBJ1-1, with D hard to call. Trimming took 0 bases from V and 5 from J, leaving 16 bases between them. The CDR3 sequence is 16 residues long. Germline V gives CDR1 LNHNV, CDR2 YYDKDF (reference sequence). The CDR3: CATSREVRAWKTEAFF. In DNA form, the CDR3 reads TGTGCCACCAGCAGAGAGGTAAGGGCCTGGAAGACTGAAGCTTTCTTT. Full variable domain (rest looked up from reference TRBV15 and TRBJ1-1): DAMVIQNPRYQVTQFGKPVTLSCSQTLNHNVMYWYQQKSSQAPKLLFHYYDKDFNNEADTPDNFQSRRPNTSFCFLDIRSPGLGDTAMYLCATSREVRAWKTEAFFGQGTRLTVV.

This clone was detected only a few times. The chain joins TRBV9 to TRBJ2-3, with a possible D match to TRBD2 (6 bases). CDR1 SGDLS and CDR2 YYNGEE come from the germline V gene. V was trimmed by 2 bases and J by 5 bases, leaving 12 bases between them. The CDR3 spans 14 residues. The CDR3 is CASSVGRFQDTQYF. CDR3 DNA sequence: TGTGCCAGCAGCGTGGGGAGGTTTCAAGATACGCAGTATTTT.

In its sample, this clone was seen a few times. V usage is TRBV7-2 and J usage is TRBJ2-3, with no clear D. V lost 2 bases, J lost 1 base, and 7 bases lay in between. The germline V gene encodes CDR1 SGHTA and CDR2 FQGNSA. The CDR3 is 14 amino acids. CDR3 region: CASSLRSGTDTQYF. CDR3 DNA sequence: TGTGCCAGCAGCTTACGGTCGGGCACAGATACGCAGTATTTT.

The chain links TRBV20-1 to TRBJ1-3, with D hard to call. CDR3 length equals 10 residues. Germline-derived CDR1 and CDR2 are DFQATT and SNEGSKA (reference sequence). Trimming cost V 6 bases and J 8 bases, with 8 bases left between them. The CDR3 region is CSARRDTIYF. As DNA, the CDR3 is TGCAGTGCCCGGAGGGACACCATATATTTT.

This clone showed up just a few times. The rearrangement joins TRBV4-3 to TRBJ1-2; unclear D gene. The germline V gene has CDR1 LGHNA and CDR2 YSLEER. Trimming removed 0 bases at V and 4 bases at J, with 12 bases between. The length of the CDR3 is 15 residues. In DNA form, the CDR3 reads TGCGCCAGCAGCCAAGATCTGGGTTTTGGCTATGGCTACACCTTC. Translation gives CASSQDLGFGYGYTF.

Remarks on this clone: This likely reflects a read error, since a far larger clone is one base away. At the DNA level, this CDR3 is encoded by other sequences in the same sample as well. The chain recombines TRBV9 with TRBJ2-5; D is uncertain. Germline CDR1 and CDR2: SGDLS and YYNGEE. Trimming removed 3 bases from V and 3 bases from J, with 3 bases in between. CDR3 length: 11 amino acids. CDR3 bases: TGTGCCAGCAGCGCCAAAGAGACCCAGTACTTC. It is translated as CASSAKETQYF.

The chain joins TRBV7-8 to TRBJ1-1; no firm D call. From germline, CDR1 is SGHVS and CDR2 FQNEAQ. This CDR3 has 15 amino acids. V lost 5 bases and J lost 0, with 13 bases in between. The CDR3 bases are TGTGCCAGCAGCCCTTCATCTTTCATGAACACTGAAGCTTTCTTT. Amino acid sequence: CASSPSSFMNTEAFF.